These T cell receptor beta chains were read from a single sample in a study of response to subunit inactivated influenza vaccine. One entry per CDR3 protein results from TCRdb running MiXCR on the RT-PCR reads. The sample holds roughly 780,000 distinct CDR3 sequences; about a fifth are singletons and the top ten take about a tenth. Material: PBMCs from blood, obtained approximately 5 days after vaccination. Receptor source: a man aged 50-59 years who received an inactivated influenza vaccine. CDR3s include the opening cysteine and the closing phenylalanine or tryptophan. A D gene is named only where the DNA matches it firmly. Not every row has a clone size; where given, it reads once, few, many or a size class.

TRBJ1-4,.,TRBV20-1,.,CSASWDQEKLFF,TGCAGTGCTAGCTGGGACCAAGAAAAACTGTTTTTT
TRBJ2-3,.,TRBV5-1,.,CASSLGAGWTDTQYF,TGCGCCAGCAGCTTGGGCGCAGGGTGGACAGATACGCAGTATTTT
TRBJ2-1,.,TRBV6-6,.,CASSYSTSNEQFF,TGTGCCAGCAGTTACTCGACTAGCAATGAGCAGTTCTTC
TRBJ2-2,.,TRBV29-1,many,CSVTGASNTGELFF,TGCAGCGTTACGGGGGCCTCGAACACCGGGGAGCTGTTTTTT
TRBJ1-5,.,TRBV20-1,.,CSARDVQTSNQPQHF,TGCAGTGCTAGAGACGTACAGACAAGCAATCAGCCCCAGCATTTT
TRBJ2-7,TRBD1,TRBV5-6,.,CASSLGQGLYSYEQYF,TGTGCCAGCAGCTTGGGACAGGGGTTATACAGCTACGAGCAGTACTTC
TRBJ2-5,TRBD1,TRBV11-2,.,CASSLSGTGVLETQYF,TGTGCCAGCAGCTTATCCGGGACAGGGGTTTTAGAGACCCAGTACTTC
TRBJ2-7,.,TRBV3-1,.,CASSPFRQQGGSYEQYF,TGTGCCAGCAGCCCTTTTCGTCAACAGGGTGGATCCTACGAGCAGTACTTC
TRBJ2-3,.,TRBV24-1,.,CATSDFPSWGHTDTQYF,TGTGCCACCAGTGATTTCCCCTCCTGGGGACACACAGATACGCAGTATTTT
TRBJ1-2,.,TRBV7-2,few,CASSPQGRVGSGYTF,TGTGCCAGCAGTCCCCAGGGCAGGGTAGGGTCTGGCTACACCTTC
TRBJ2-3,.,TRBV7-2,few,CASSLTSQPSDTQYF,TGTGCCAGCAGCCTCACTAGCCAACCGTCAGATACGCAGTATTTT
TRBJ2-1,TRBD2,TRBV5-1,few,CASSPIAGSLRSSYNEQFF,TGCGCCAGCAGCCCTATAGCGGGATCACTCCGTAGCTCCTACAATGAGCAGTTCTTC
TRBJ2-5,.,TRBV7-2,few,CASSQGASGGETQYF,TGTGCCAGCAGCCAAGGAGCCTCCGGGGGAGAGACCCAGTACTTC
TRBJ2-3,.,TRBV12-3/TRBV12-4,.,CASTNYADTQYF,TGTGCCAGCACCAACTATGCAGATACGCAGTATTTT
TRBJ2-7,.,TRBV25-1,few,CASSAAPNSYEQYF,TGTGCCAGCAGTGCTGCACCAAACTCCTACGAGCAGTACTTC
TRBJ2-1,.,TRBV20-1,many,CSASSGGPNEQFF,TGCAGTGCTAGTTCCGGGGGGCCCAATGAGCAGTTCTTC
TRBJ2-1,.,TRBV20-1,many,CSANRAFEQFF,TGCAGTGCAAACCGAGCGTTTGAGCAGTTCTTC
TRBJ2-7,.,TRBV20-1,few,CSAQGRAGQYF,TGCAGTGCTCAGGGACGAGCCGGGCAGTACTTC
TRBJ2-1,.,TRBV4-2,many,CASSGPRGTEQFF,TGTGCCAGCAGCGGTCCTCGGGGCACTGAGCAGTTCTTC
TRBJ2-5,.,TRBV2,once,CASSEEQGWETQYF,TGTGCCAGCAGTGAAGAGCAGGGGTGGGAGACCCAGTACTTC
TRBJ2-5,TRBD2,TRBV5-4,few,CASSRSGRETQYF,TGTGCCAGCAGCCGCAGCGGGAGAGAGACCCAGTACTTC
TRBJ1-4,.,TRBV24-1,few,CATSSGQGDEKLFF,TGTGCCACCAGTTCCGGGCAGGGAGATGAAAAACTGTTTTTT
TRBJ1-4,.,TRBV20-1,few,CSARVTGFNEKLFF,TGCAGTGCTAGAGTTACAGGGTTTAATGAAAAACTGTTTTTT
TRBJ1-3,.,TRBV4-3,few,CASSPGHYSGNTIYF,TGCGCCAGCAGCCCAGGACACTACTCTGGAAACACCATATATTTT
TRBJ2-7,TRBD2,TRBV20-1,few,CSADNGLAFDEQYF,TGCAGTGCTGATAATGGACTAGCGTTCGACGAGCAGTACTTC
TRBJ2-7,.,TRBV28,once,CASKGQTYEQYF,TGTGCCAGCAAAGGACAGACCTACGAGCAGTACTTC
TRBJ1-5,.,TRBV11-2,.,CASSLTGPGNQPQHF,TGTGCCAGCAGCTTAACGGGGCCCGGCAATCAGCCCCAGCATTTT
TRBJ2-5,TRBD1,TRBV5-1,.,CASSDPGGIQETQYF,TGCGCCAGCTCCGACCCAGGGGGTATCCAAGAGACCCAGTACTTC
TRBJ2-7,TRBD1,TRBV4-3,few,CASSQTGQGGYEQYF,TGCGCCAGCAGCCAGACAGGACAGGGGGGATACGAGCAGTACTTC
TRBJ2-1,TRBD1,TRBV6-1,.,CASSTGGINNEQFF,TGTGCCAGCAGTACAGGGGGAATCAACAATGAGCAGTTCTTC
TRBJ1-5,.,TRBV29-1,.,CSVGWGVEQPQHF,TGCAGCGTTGGTTGGGGCGTAGAACAGCCCCAGCATTTT
TRBJ2-3,TRBD2,TRBV11-2,.,CASSLEVSGRAAHTQYF,TGTGCCAGCAGCTTAGAGGTCAGCGGGAGGGCTGCACATACGCAGTATTTT
TRBJ1-5,.,TRBV12-3/TRBV12-4,.,CASSFLERNQPQHF,TGTGCCAGCAGTTTTTTGGAGCGGAATCAGCCCCAGCATTTT
TRBJ1-1,.,TRBV7-9,.,CASSLDGGSTEAFF,TGTGCCAGCAGCTTAGACGGAGGTAGCACTGAAGCTTTCTTT
TRBJ1-5,.,TRBV21-1,.,CASSARDGENQPQHF,TGTGCCAGCAGCGCCCGGGACGGTGAAAATCAGCCCCAGCATTTT
TRBJ2-1,TRBD2,TRBV12-3/TRBV12-4,.,CASSLSVGLAGVNEQFF,TGTGCCAGCAGTTTATCAGTAGGACTAGCGGGAGTCAATGAGCAGTTCTTC
TRBJ1-6,.,TRBV6-1,.,CASSAPPGVGSPLHF,TGTGCCAGCAGTGCCCCTCCAGGGGTGGGTTCACCCCTCCACTTT
TRBJ1-2,TRBD1,TRBV10-3,many,CAISESDRVGGYTF,TGTGCCATCAGTGAGTCCGACAGGGTCGGTGGCTACACCTTC
TRBJ1-6,.,TRBV4-3,many,CASSQDTGGNSPLHF,TGCGCCAGCAGCCAAGATACTGGCGGGAATTCACCCCTCCACTTT